A single sample is the source of the 31 T cell receptor beta chains below, sequenced in a study of early T cells in non-severe SARS-CoV-2 infection. TCRdb called the 5' RACE reads again in MiXCR, with one record for every CDR3 protein. The table lists approximately 76,000 distinct CDR3 sequences, around 15% of them singletons, with approximately 3.3% in the top ten. What was sequenced was whole blood. These receptors were obtained from an adult who was a healthcare worker with PCR-confirmed SARS-CoV-2 infection or an uninfected control (not recorded which).

The gene calls are TRBV9 and TRBJ2-1; D perhaps matches TRBD1 (6 bases). This CDR3 is 15 amino acids long. Germline CDR1 is SGDLS and CDR2 is YYNGEE. V was pared by 4 bases and J by 0 bases, with 11 bases between. CDR3 region: CASSTQGSSYNEQFF. DNA of the CDR3: TGTGCCAGCAGCACCCAGGGGAGCTCCTACAATGAGCAGTTCTTC.

This clonotype was observed many times. The CDR3 here is CASSIRGRDTQYF. The DNA of the CDR3 is TGTGCCAGTAGTATTAGGGGGCGCGATACGCAGTATTTT. The chain is built from TRBV19 and TRBJ2-3; 7 nucleotides align to TRBD1. The CDR3 is 13 amino acids. V dropped 3 bases and J dropped 6; count of bases not matched to a gene: 3. Germline values: CDR1 LNHDA, CDR2 SQIVND (reference sequence).

This chain links TRBV29-1 with TRBJ2-3; 9 positions agree with TRBD1. Germline V gene sequence: CDR1 SQVTM, CDR2 ANQGSEA. This CDR3 has 15 amino acids. V trimming: 6 bases; J trimming: 0 bases; junction bases outside the gene matches: 7. In DNA, the CDR3 is TGCAGCGTGATCCTGGGACAGGGTAGCACAGATACGCAGTATTTT. Protein sequence: CSVILGQGSTDTQYF.

This clonotype was detected a few times. The chain has TRBV19 and TRBJ2-1; 9 nucleotides line up with TRBD1. The CDR3 contains 18 residues. V shed 6 bases, J shed 0 bases, and the junction held 12 bases outside the gene matches. From germline, CDR1 is LNHDA and CDR2 SQIVND (reference sequence). The CDR3 region is CASRGRGQGGSSYNEQFF. The CDR3, as DNA: TGTGCCAGTAGAGGCCGGGGACAGGGAGGGAGCTCCTACAATGAGCAGTTCTTC.

This clonotype has just a few counts. J is TRBJ2-7 and V is TRBV20-1, with TRBD2 identical over 14 bases. CDR3 size: 15 residues. Trimming removed 6 bases from V and 2 bases from J; junction bases left unmatched: 6. Germline V gene sequence: CDR1 DFQATT, CDR2 SNEGSKA (reference sequence). The CDR3 is CSAPGLAGGTYEQYF. The CDR3 DNA sequence: TGCAGTGCGCCAGGACTAGCGGGGGGAACCTACGAGCAGTACTTC.

This clonotype was seen more than once but under ten times. The chain combines TRBV7-9 with TRBJ2-1, with D perhaps matching TRBD1 (5 bases). Deletions cut 2 bases from V and 8 bases from J, with 13 bases between. The CDR3 is 14 residues long. Germline V gene data show CDR1 as SEHNR and CDR2 as FQNEAQ (reference sequence). CDR3 sequence: CASSLNGQGHEQFF. The DNA for the CDR3 is TGTGCCAGCAGCTTAAATGGCCAGGGCCATGAGCAGTTCTTC.

This clonotype occurred a few times. The V call is TRBV14, the J call TRBJ2-3; D is unclear. Germline CDR1 SGHDN, CDR2 FVKESK. V was clipped by 4 bases and J by 2 bases, with 10 bases between them. There are 14 residues in the CDR3. The CDR3 is CASSPYGLTDTQYF. The CDR3 DNA reads as TGTGCCAGCAGCCCATACGGTCTCACAGATACGCAGTATTTT.

Note on this clonotype: Lacking the conserved final phenylalanine or tryptophan, this CDR3 likely reflects a read error. The J gene is TRBJ2-1, the V gene TRBV5-6; tentatively, D is TRBD2 (6 bases). The CDR3 is 14 residues long. With 1 base removed from V and 7 bases from J, the gap between germline ends came to 12 bases. Germline V gene sequence: CDR1 SGHDT, CDR2 YYEEEE. As DNA, the CDR3 is TGTGCCAGCAGCTTGACCGGGAGCTTGAATGAGCAGTTCTCC. Its protein is CASSLTGSLNEQFS.

The chain combines TRBV27 with TRBJ2-3; the D gene is possibly TRBD1 (5 bases). This CDR3 region has 16 residues. Germline V gives CDR1 MNHEY, CDR2 SMNVEV (reference sequence). Between the trimmed V and J ends, which lost 2 bases and 4 bases, there was a span of 16 bases. The CDR3 DNA is TGTGCCAGCAGTTTAATGGCAGGGCACCGCTCAGATACGCAGTATTTT. It codes for CASSLMAGHRSDTQYF.

The chain links TRBV6-2 or TRBV6-3 to TRBJ2-7; D is tentatively TRBD1 or TRBD2 (5 bases each). V was pared by 7 bases and J by 2 bases, with 24 bases between. Germline CDR1 and CDR2: MNHEY and SVGEGT. The CDR3 runs 17 residues. The CDR3 bases are TGTGCCAGCACCCGCCGGTGGGCCCGGGACCGGCCCTACGAGCAGTACTTC. As protein: CASTRRWARDRPYEQYF.

The rearrangement uses TRBV29-1 and TRBJ2-7; 8 nucleotides align to TRBD2. V gave up 4 bases and J gave up 0 bases; unmatched junction bases: 8. Germline V gives CDR1 SQVTM, CDR2 ANQGSEA. CDR3 length: 15 amino acids. This CDR3 is CSVVGETSVSYEQYF. CDR3 sequence (DNA): TGCAGCGTTGTGGGGGAGACTAGCGTCTCCTACGAGCAGTACTTC.

The chain recombines TRBV2 with TRBJ2-2, with D possibly TRBD2 on 6 matching bases. The CDR3 is 15 residues long. Per the germline V gene, CDR1 is SNHLY and CDR2 is FYNNEI. Trimming left V 6 bases short and J 4 bases short, with 15 bases between. CDR3 amino acids: CASRGTGGSTGELFF. DNA of the CDR3: TGTGCCAGCAGGGGGACTGGCGGATCCACCGGGGAGCTGTTTTTT. Based on the CDR3 plus reference TRBV2 and TRBJ2-2, the full variable domain is EPEVTQTPSHQVTQMGQEVILRCVPISNHLYFYWYRQILGQKVEFLVSFYNNEISEKSEIFDDQFSVERPDGSNFTLKIRSTKLEDSAMYFCASRGTGGSTGELFFGEGSRLTVL.

This clonotype came up many times. This chain links TRBV20-1 with TRBJ1-1; D perhaps matches TRBD1 (5 bases). This CDR3 region has 14 residues. The V gene lost 7 bases and the J gene lost 1 base, with 16 bases spanning the gap. Per germline, CDR1 DFQATT and CDR2 SNEGSKA (reference sequence). The CDR3: CSGRWGGRNTEAFF. The CDR3 coding sequence is TGCAGTGGTAGGTGGGGCGGCAGGAACACTGAAGCTTTCTTT.

This clonotype appeared many times. The rearrangement links TRBV3-1 to TRBJ2-5; D not resolved. V was pared by 0 bases and J by 1 base, with 6 bases between. The CDR3 is 14 amino acids. Germline values: CDR1 LGHDT, CDR2 YNNKEL (reference sequence). CDR3 sequence: CASSQDMVQETQYF. The CDR3 nucleotides are TGTGCCAGCAGCCAAGATATGGTCCAAGAGACCCAGTACTTC.

This clonotype has only a few counts. The V and J genes are TRBV16 and TRBJ2-1; D is unresolved. The CDR3 extends over 11 amino acids. The V gene's germline CDR1 is KGHSY and CDR2 FQNENV. Trimming cost V 4 bases and J 10 bases, with 8 bases left between them. In DNA form, the CDR3 reads TGTGCCAGCAGCCCCCAATTCGAGCAGTTCTTC. It specifies CASSPQFEQFF.

This clonotype was seen ten or more times. The chain carries TRBV6-1 and TRBJ1-5; D unresolved. V was pared by 1 base and J by 1 base, with 2 bases between. The CDR3 runs 13 residues. CDR1 MNHNS and CDR2 SASEGT come from the germline V gene. CDR3 loop: CASSEVSNQPQHF. The CDR3 nucleotides are TGTGCCAGCAGTGAAGTCAGCAATCAGCCCCAGCATTTT.

This clonotype was seen a handful of times. Here the CDR3 reads CASSLGTGGSYNEQFF. DNA for the CDR3: TGCGCCAGCAGCTTGGGAACAGGGGGCTCCTACAATGAGCAGTTCTTC. This chain joins TRBV5-1 and TRBJ2-1, with 8 bases matching TRBD1. The junction had 2 bases not matched to a gene; V was cut back by 0 bases and J by 0 bases. The germline CDR1 and CDR2 sequences are SGHRS and YFSETQ. The CDR3 length is 16 residues.

This clonotype was seen a handful of times. The chain uses TRBV5-1 and TRBJ1-1; the D is unclear. CDR3 length: 15 residues. Trimming took off 2 bases at V and 2 bases at J, with 13 bases between the two ends. Germline loops: CDR1 SGHRS, CDR2 YFSETQ. Here the CDR3 DNA reads TGCGCCAGCAGCTTACTGCCCAGATCTAACACTGAAGCTTTCTTT. It codes for CASSLLPRSNTEAFF.

In its sample, this clonotype was seen a few times. The chain carries TRBV3-1 and TRBJ2-3; the match to TRBD2 covers 11 bases. CDR1 LGHDT and CDR2 YNNKEL come from the germline V gene (reference sequence). There are 18 residues in the CDR3. The V and J ends lost 4 bases and 6 bases, in that order; junction bases with no gene match: 15. CDR3 sequence: CASSRIGLAGTKGDTQYF. CDR3 DNA sequence: TGTGCCAGCAGCCGAATCGGACTAGCGGGCACCAAGGGGGATACGCAGTATTTT.

This chain uses TRBV9 with TRBJ2-5; D may be TRBD1 (5 bases). The CDR3 is 15 amino acids. Trimming took off 4 bases at V and 2 bases at J, with 15 bases between the two ends. The germline V gene encodes CDR1 SGDLS and CDR2 YYNGEE. In nucleotides, the CDR3 is TGTGCCAGCAGCTACGGGTCAGGGCTTCAAGAGACCCAGTACTTC. Protein sequence: CASSYGSGLQETQYF.

This sequence joins TRBV20-1 and TRBJ2-1, with 7 positions matching TRBD2. V was pared by 3 bases and J by 1 base, with 9 bases of the junction left unmatched. Germline V gene sequence: CDR1 DFQATT, CDR2 SNEGSKA (reference sequence). The CDR3 runs 16 residues. The chain's CDR3 is CSASWGLLFSYNEQFF. DNA of the CDR3: TGCAGTGCTAGTTGGGGACTACTATTTTCCTACAATGAGCAGTTCTTC.

This clonotype was observed many times. The V and J genes are TRBV3-1 and TRBJ2-1; D gene ambiguous. The CDR3 is 14 residues long. The V end lost 9 bases, the J end lost 9 bases, and 21 bases lay between the germline ends. The germline CDR1 and CDR2 sequences are LGHDT and YNNKEL (reference sequence). CDR3 coding DNA: TGTGCCAGTACGGGCCGGCTAGGGAATGGTGAGCAGTTCTTC. Protein product: CASTGRLGNGEQFF.

This clonotype was counted between two and nine times. The chain uses TRBV5-1 and TRBJ2-1; 10 nucleotides agree with TRBD2. CDR3 length equals 16 residues. The J segment lost 2 bases and the V segment lost 2 bases, leaving 4 bases of the junction unmatched. The germline V gene has CDR1 SGHRS and CDR2 YFSETQ. The CDR3 protein is CASSLLTSGAYNEQFF. CDR3 DNA sequence: TGCGCCAGCAGCTTACTAACTAGCGGGGCCTACAATGAGCAGTTCTTC.

The chain employs TRBV11-3 and TRBJ2-1, with 11 bases identical to TRBD1. The CDR3 length is 17 residues. Trimming at V came to 5 bases and at J to 5 bases, leaving 11 bases not matched to a gene. The germline V gene encodes CDR1 SGHNT and CDR2 YENEEA. CDR3 sequence reads: CASSPPGWDRGNNEQFF. CDR3 sequence (DNA): TGTGCCAGCAGCCCGCCTGGGTGGGACAGGGGGAACAATGAGCAGTTCTTC.

This clonotype was counted only a few times. The chain links TRBV15 to TRBJ2-7; 7 bases are a match to TRBD2. Trimming at V came to 6 bases and at J to 7 bases, leaving 6 bases not matched to a gene. Per the germline V gene, CDR1 is LNHNV and CDR2 is YYDKDF (reference sequence). CDR3 length equals 12 residues. DNA for the CDR3: TGTGCCACCAGTGATGAGGGAGGGGAGCAGTACTTC. Translated: CATSDEGGEQYF.

At least ten counts were recorded for this clonotype. The chain recombines TRBV20-1 with TRBJ1-3, with no clear D. Germline CDR1 DFQATT, CDR2 SNEGSKA (reference sequence). This CDR3 spans 13 amino acids. The V end lost 1 base, the J end lost 8 bases, and 12 bases lay between the germline ends. The CDR3: CSARGGSQDTIYF. The CDR3 bases are TGCAGTGCTAGAGGGGGTTCTCAGGACACCATATATTTT.

This rearrangement joins TRBV4-1 to TRBJ1-1; 8 bases map to TRBD1. The junction had 4 bases not matched to a gene; V was cut back by 4 bases and J by 0 bases. Germline values: CDR1 MGHRA, CDR2 YSYEKL. This CDR3 has 15 residues. The CDR3 sequence is CASSLSDRVNTEAFF. The CDR3 nucleotides read TGCGCCAGCAGCCTTTCGGACAGGGTGAACACTGAAGCTTTCTTT.

This clonotype was picked up many times. The chain couples TRBV20-1 to TRBJ1-5, with TRBD1 matching over 11 bases. V shed 5 bases, J shed 4 bases, and the junction held 7 bases outside the gene matches. This CDR3 is 15 amino acids long. CDR1 DFQATT and CDR2 SNEGSKA come from the germline V gene (reference sequence). This chain's CDR3 is CSAGWTGGLNQPQHF. The DNA for the CDR3 is TGCAGTGCTGGGTGGACAGGGGGCCTTAATCAGCCCCAGCATTTT.

The sample holds a few counts of this clonotype. The chain recombines TRBV5-1 with TRBJ2-7, with D unresolved. Germline lookup yields CDR1 SGHRS and CDR2 YFSETQ. V lost 5 bases and J lost 0, with 9 bases in between. The CDR3 totals 13 residues. The CDR3 here is CASRDLRSYEQYF. The CDR3 nucleotides are TGCGCCAGCAGGGACCTTCGCTCCTACGAGCAGTACTTC.

This clonotype has just a few counts. The chain uses TRBV5-1 and TRBJ2-7; 9 nucleotides match TRBD2. The J segment lost 0 bases and the V segment lost 1 base, leaving 5 bases of the junction unmatched. Germline V gives CDR1 SGHRS, CDR2 YFSETQ. The CDR3 spans 16 residues. The CDR3 protein is CASSLLASGDSYEQYF. CDR3 sequence (DNA): TGCGCCAGCAGCTTGCTGGCTAGCGGGGACTCCTACGAGCAGTACTTC.

This clonotype was counted a few times. This chain uses TRBV19 with TRBJ2-3; 7 bases map to TRBD1. V shed 9 bases and J 2 bases; nucleotides not matched to a gene: 11. Looked up from germline, CDR1 is LNHDA and CDR2 is SQIVND (reference sequence). CDR3 length: 15 residues. CDR3 amino acids: CASRSGQHFTDTQYF. In nucleotides, the CDR3 is TGTGCCAGCCGTTCGGGACAGCACTTCACAGATACGCAGTATTTT.